The 9 T cell receptor beta chains below come from one sample, sequenced in a study of T-cell reconstitution after alpha-beta-depleted transplantation in children. Unique molecular identifiers featured in how the TCRbeta library was prepared. MiXCR, run by TCRdb on the PCR reads, gives a single entry per CDR3 protein. The data show more than 2,500 distinct CDR3 sequences, roughly 27% seen once. Here the sequenced sample was PBMCs, mostly from graft donor cells, taken 60 days after TCRalphabeta/CD19-depleted stem cell transplant. The receptors were sampled from a male patient aged 2 to 9 who had a stem cell transplant for acute myeloid leukemia, so the T cells may come from the graft donor.

Judged by abundance, this clonotype is medium-sized (0.01 to 0.1%). The rearrangement uses TRBV29-1 and TRBJ1-1; no clear D. This CDR3 spans 13 amino acids. Trimming removed 1 base from V and 1 base from J, with 7 bases in between. Germline assignment: CDR1 SQVTM and CDR2 ANQGSEA. CDR3 sequence: CSVEGTENTEAFF. CDR3 nucleotides: TGCAGCGTTGAAGGTACAGAGAACACTGAAGCTTTCTTT.

The sample holds a few counts of this clonotype. The genes are TRBV5-1 and TRBJ2-6, with TRBD1 matching 10 bases. The length of the CDR3 is 18 residues. V dropped 0 bases and J dropped 0; count of bases not matched to a gene: 3. Germline lookup yields CDR1 SGHRS and CDR2 YFSETQ. The CDR3 nucleotides are TGCGCCAGCAGCTTGGAGGGACAGGGGTACTCTGGGGCCAACGTCCTGACTTTC. It encodes CASSLEGQGYSGANVLTF.

Many counts were recorded for this clonotype. The J gene is TRBJ1-1, the V gene TRBV2; 7 bases align to TRBD1. The CDR3 totals 15 residues. V lost 6 bases and J lost 3; bases outside the gene matches: 10. CDR1 is SNHLY and CDR2 is FYNNEI in the germline V gene. The CDR3 loop reads CASRSTGSFDTEAFF. CDR3 bases: TGTGCCAGCAGATCGACAGGGTCGTTCGACACTGAAGCTTTCTTT.

This clonotype was seen at least ten times. This chain joins TRBV25-1 and TRBJ1-1; TRBD1 is a possible D gene (5 bases). V dropped 3 bases and J dropped 12 bases, with 8 bases sitting between them. Germline V gene data show CDR1 as MGHDK and CDR2 as SYGVNS. The CDR3 covers 10 residues. CDR3 nucleotides: TGTGCCAGCAGTGATTCAGGGACTTTCTTT. Translation: CASSDSGTFF.

About this clonotype: The limits of the CDR3 on the DNA are not certain, so only TCRdb's listed CDR3 is given. The V gene is TRBV7-1, the J gene TRBJ1-2; TRBD1, as called in the table, went unchecked against the DNA. TRBV7-1 counts as an open reading frame of uncertain function. The CDR3 sequence runs 17 residues, both termini included. CDR3 residues: CASSSVATGTSLYGYSF.

This clonotype was seen at least ten times. This chain connects TRBV7-6 to TRBJ2-5, with D uncertain. Germline loops: CDR1 SGHVS, CDR2 FNYEAQ. The CDR3 totals 15 residues. V dropped 5 bases and J dropped 1 base, with 14 bases sitting between them. The CDR3 reads CASSRLRGFQETQYF. CDR3 nucleotides: TGTGCCAGCAGCCGCCTGAGAGGCTTCCAAGAGACCCAGTACTTC.

The sample holds many counts of this clonotype. The V gene is TRBV12-3 or TRBV12-4, the J gene TRBJ2-2; D ambiguous. There are 14 residues in the CDR3. The ends were cut back, 5 bases at V and 4 bases at J, with 11 bases in the middle. The CDR3 DNA reads TGTGCCAGCAGTCGTATGATGGGCACCGGGGAGCTGTTTTTT. The encoded protein is CASSRMMGTGELFF.

This clonotype is categorized as large. The genes are TRBV5-1 and TRBJ2-3, with D possibly matching TRBD1 (5 bases). CDR3 length equals 14 residues. Per the germline V gene, CDR1 is SGHRS and CDR2 is YFSETQ. Between the trimmed V and J ends, which lost 1 base and 2 bases, there was a span of 8 bases. The CDR3 sequence: CASSLSGNTDTQYF. DNA for the CDR3: TGCGCCAGCAGCTTGTCAGGGAACACAGATACGCAGTATTTT.

This clonotype was observed many times. J is TRBJ1-4 and V is TRBV5-1; TRBD1 might be the D (6 bases). The germline V and J ends were trimmed by 1 base and 6 bases, with 13 bases remaining between them. There are 15 residues in the CDR3. Germline CDR1 SGHRS, CDR2 YFSETQ. The CDR3 nucleotides read TGCGCCAGCAGCTTGTGGGCAGGGGAAGATGAAAAACTGTTTTTT. Residues: CASSLWAGEDEKLFF.